Below are 8 T cell receptor beta chains sequenced from a single sample in a study of spatial heterogeneity in lung cancer. TCRdb reanalysed the 5' RACE reads using MiXCR and keeps one entry per CDR3 protein. The profile shows tens of thousands of distinct CDR3 sequences, 10% to 15% of them singletons. Time point noted: sample taken at primary tumor resection. The authors sequenced whole RNA from tumor, nontumor lung or frozen PBMC without sorting. The source material was PBMCs, sampled at surgery. The receptors were gathered from a male donor with early-stage non-small cell lung cancer.

This chain joins TRBV28 and TRBJ2-5; D is undetermined. V was clipped by 10 bases and J by 2 bases, with 11 bases between them. The CDR3 consists of 12 residues. Germline CDR1 is MDHEN and CDR2 is SYDVKM. Here the CDR3 DNA reads TGTGCCACGTCCGGCAGTCAAGAGACCCAGTACTTC. Translating gives CATSGSQETQYF.

The V call is TRBV7-8, the J call TRBJ1-5, with no clear D. The CDR3 is 15 amino acids. Trimming removed 5 bases at V and 3 bases at J, with 14 bases between. The germline V gene encodes CDR1 SGHVS and CDR2 FQNEAQ. CDR3 sequence (DNA): TGTGCCAGCAGCCCCCGGTCGGGCCCCAATCAGCCCCAGCATTTT. Protein: CASSPRSGPNQPQHF.

This clonotype has ten or more counts. This rearrangement joins TRBV9 to TRBJ2-1; 7 bases fit TRBD2. Germline V gene data show CDR1 as SGDLS and CDR2 as YYNGEE. J lost 0 bases, V lost 0 bases, and 3 bases had no gene match. The CDR3 spans 16 residues. The chain's CDR3 is CASSVASGASYNEQFF. The DNA of the CDR3 is TGTGCCAGCAGCGTAGCTAGCGGTGCCTCCTACAATGAGCAGTTCTTC.

This clonotype was found many times. The V gene is TRBV24-1, the J gene TRBJ2-1; D is uncertain. V shed 5 bases and J shed 2 bases, with 9 bases lying between them. CDR3 length: 14 residues. The germline V gene has CDR1 KGHDR and CDR2 SFDVKD. CDR3 region: CATSVHGTYNEQFF. CDR3 DNA: TGTGCCACCAGTGTACATGGGACCTACAATGAGCAGTTCTTC.

In its sample, this clonotype was seen once. The chain couples TRBV6-2 or TRBV6-3 to TRBJ2-3; D unclear. CDR1 MNHEY and CDR2 SVGEGT come from the germline V gene. V lost 2 bases and J 0 bases, leaving 9 bases between the germline ends. The CDR3 is 15 amino acids. CDR3 coding DNA: TGTGCCAGCAGTTACGGCTCATCTAGCACAGATACGCAGTATTTT. The encoded protein is CASSYGSSSTDTQYF.

V is TRBV4-3 and J is TRBJ2-6; D is possibly TRBD1 (6 bases). The germline gives CDR1 LGHNA, CDR2 YSLEER. V was clipped by 6 bases and J by 4 bases, with 28 bases between them. This CDR3 comprises 20 residues. The CDR3 sequence is CASRHLQSNRVLSGANVLTF. The CDR3 nucleotides are TGCGCCAGCAGACACTTACAGTCAAACAGGGTACTTTCAGGGGCCAACGTCCTGACTTTC.

This clonotype has only a few counts. V is TRBV5-1 and J is TRBJ2-3, with unresolved D. This CDR3 is built from 14 residues. Germline V lookup: CDR1 SGHRS, CDR2 YFSETQ. Trimming took off 3 bases at V and 5 bases at J, with 13 bases between the two ends. As DNA, the CDR3 is TGCGCCAGCAGCTCACCGGACCGGCGAGATACGCAGTATTTT. Its protein product is CASSSPDRRDTQYF.

This sequence joins TRBV7-2 and TRBJ1-5; unclear D gene. V shed 4 bases and J shed 4 bases, with 14 bases lying between them. Germline CDR1 and CDR2: SGHTA and FQGNSA. The CDR3 extends over 15 amino acids. The CDR3 coding sequence is TGTGCCAGCAGCTCACTGGCGCTACTTAATCAGCCCCAGCATTTT. This translates into CASSSLALLNQPQHF.